Shown below are 24 T cell receptor beta chains from a single sample sequenced in a study of identical twins. TCRdb reanalysed the 5' RACE reads using MiXCR and keeps one entry per CDR3 protein. The repertoire holds 400,000 or so distinct CDR3 sequences, with approximately 9.1% as singletons. The specimen sequenced was naive T cells sorted from blood. The receptor source for this set is a woman aged 45-59 years in good health.

V gene TRBV5-1 combines with J gene TRBJ1-3; 9 bases match TRBD1. The CDR3 is 18 residues long. The germline CDR1 and CDR2 sequences are SGHRS and YFSETQ. V dropped 4 bases and J dropped 0; count of bases not matched to a gene: 11. The CDR3 region is CASSRAGTGPGSGNTIYF. CDR3 nucleotide sequence: TGCGCCAGCAGCCGAGCCGGGACAGGGCCCGGCTCTGGAAACACCATATATTTT.

In its sample, this clonotype was seen a few times. This chain links TRBV5-1 with TRBJ2-5; possibly TRBD1 for D (6 bases). This CDR3 is built from 16 residues. Germline V gene sequence: CDR1 SGHRS, CDR2 YFSETQ. V lost 0 bases to trimming and J lost 2 bases, with 14 bases between them. Written as DNA, the CDR3 is TGCGCCAGCAGCTTGGCCGAGACAGGTGATCAAGAGACCCAGTACTTC. Protein: CASSLAETGDQETQYF.

This clonotype was seen many times. V usage is TRBV20-1 and J usage is TRBJ2-1; no clear D gene. CDR3 length: 14 amino acids. Germline V gene data show CDR1 as DFQATT and CDR2 as SNEGSKA (reference sequence). V shed 5 bases and J shed 0 bases, with 11 bases lying between them. The CDR3 loop is CSAPGLSSYNEQFF. The CDR3 DNA reads as TGCAGTGCTCCCGGGCTCAGCTCCTACAATGAGCAGTTCTTC.

This clonotype was observed a few times. V is TRBV12-3 or TRBV12-4 and J is TRBJ1-6; the D is unclear. This CDR3 is built from 12 residues. Trimming removed 6 bases from V and 5 bases from J, with 5 bases in between. CDR3 bases: TGTGCCAGCAGCCCTAATAATTCACCCCTCCACTTT. Translation gives CASSPNNSPLHF.

Only a few counts were recorded for this clonotype. The chain joins TRBV6-5 to TRBJ2-7; 10 bases align to TRBD1. In germline, CDR1 is MNHEY, CDR2 SVGAGI. This CDR3 spans 13 amino acids. The ends lost 5 bases at V and 5 bases at J; junction bases unmatched: 3. The CDR3 reads CASSKGQGNEQYV. The CDR3, as DNA: TGTGCCAGCAGTAAGGGACAGGGGAACGAGCAGTACGTC.

This clonotype has only a few counts. The chain is built from TRBV6-5 and TRBJ1-1; D is undetermined. Germline CDR1 and CDR2: MNHEY and SVGAGI. Trimming left V 2 bases short and J 3 bases short, with 22 bases between. There are 18 residues in the CDR3. CDR3 sequence reads: CASSYGLGGLRLHTEAFF. Here the CDR3 DNA reads TGTGCCAGCAGTTACGGGTTAGGAGGCCTGCGACTTCACACTGAAGCTTTCTTT.

This clonotype was recorded many times. The rearrangement links TRBV5-1 to TRBJ1-1; 8 bases fit TRBD1. This CDR3 is built from 17 residues. The ends lost 4 bases at V and 3 bases at J; junction bases unmatched: 14. CDR1 and CDR2 from the germline V gene are SGHRS and YFSETQ. The CDR3 DNA reads as TGCGCCAGCAGCGCCGAGACAGGGGTCGAGATTCACACTGAAGCTTTCTTT. Its protein product is CASSAETGVEIHTEAFF.

This clonotype was counted a few times. The rearrangement uses TRBV12-5 and TRBJ2-5; no reliable D call. This CDR3 spans 12 amino acids. V was shortened by 3 bases and J by 4 bases, with 6 bases between the two germline ends. Germline-derived CDR1 and CDR2 are LGHNT and FRNRAP. The CDR3 protein is CASGLFGETQYF. CDR3 sequence (DNA): TGTGCTAGTGGTTTATTCGGAGAGACCCAGTACTTC.

The V call is TRBV12-3 or TRBV12-4, the J call TRBJ2-4; D might be TRBD1 or TRBD2, each matching 5 bases. CDR3 length: 15 residues. V lost 5 bases to trimming and J lost 0 bases, with 11 bases between them. The CDR3 sequence: CASSRDPLAKNIQYF. In DNA form, the CDR3 reads TGTGCCAGCAGTAGGGACCCTTTAGCCAAAAACATTCAGTACTTC.

This clonotype was seen many times. V usage is TRBV12-3 or TRBV12-4 and J usage is TRBJ1-1, with 7 positions matching TRBD1. The CDR3 contains 17 residues. Trimming took 1 base from V and 5 from J; bases not matched to a gene: 13. In DNA form, the CDR3 reads TGTGCCAGCAGTTTAGGTGGGTCAGGGGGTTTCGGAACTGAAGCTTTCTTT. This encodes CASSLGGSGGFGTEAFF.

A few counts support this clonotype. The V and J genes are TRBV15 and TRBJ2-5; D perhaps matches TRBD2 (6 bases). This CDR3 comprises 17 residues. The ends were cut back, 5 bases at V and 3 bases at J, with 22 bases in the middle. Germline V gene sequence: CDR1 LNHNV, CDR2 YYDKDF (reference sequence). As DNA, the CDR3 is TGTGCCACCAGCCGGGGGAGAATCGCCCTAGGGGAAGAGACCCAGTACTTC. Protein product: CATSRGRIALGEETQYF.

This clonotype was counted at least ten times. The chain joins TRBV15 to TRBJ2-5; 9 bases match TRBD1. The CDR3 runs 14 residues. V was clipped by 1 base and J by 3 bases; unmatched bases: 0. Germline values: CDR1 LNHNV, CDR2 YYDKDF (reference sequence). CDR3 loop: CATSRGDREETQYF. DNA for the CDR3: TGTGCCACCAGCAGAGGGGACAGGGAAGAGACCCAGTACTTC.

Written as DNA, the CDR3 is TGTGCCAGCAGTCACCTGGTACAGCCCCAGCATTTT. Translation: CASSHLVQPQHF. This sequence joins TRBV28 and TRBJ1-5; D unclear. Trimming pared 5 bases from V and 7 bases from J, leaving 9 bases between. CDR3 length: 12 amino acids. The V gene's germline CDR1 is MDHEN and CDR2 SYDVKM.

The rearrangement uses TRBV25-1 and TRBJ2-2, with D hard to call. This CDR3 is built from 13 residues. Germline values: CDR1 MGHDK, CDR2 SYGVNS. The ends were cut back, 4 bases at V and 9 bases at J, with 12 bases in the middle. This chain's CDR3 is CASSVIGQRELFF. CDR3 sequence (DNA): TGTGCCAGCAGTGTGATAGGGCAAAGGGAGCTGTTTTTT.

This clonotype was detected ten times or more. The chain carries TRBV5-5 and TRBJ2-7, with 7 bases that match TRBD1. This CDR3 has 14 amino acids. The V gene end was trimmed by 3 bases and the J gene end by 3 bases; junction bases not matched to a gene: 6. Germline assignment: CDR1 SGHKS and CDR2 YYEKEE (reference sequence). CDR3 in DNA: TGTGCCAGCAGCTCCCCCGGGACAGTCTACGAGCAGTACTTC. This gives the protein CASSSPGTVYEQYF. Looking up the rest from reference TRBV5-5 and TRBJ2-7 gives the full variable domain: DAGVTQSPTHLIKTRGQQVTLRCSPISGHKSVSWYQQVLGQGPQFIFQYYEKEERGRGNFPDRFSARQFPNYSSELNVNALLLGDSALYLCASSSPGTVYEQYFGPGTRLTVT.

CDR3 DNA: TGCAGTGCTTGGGTCGACCGGAACAATGAGCAGTTCTTC. Encoded protein: CSAWVDRNNEQFF. J is TRBJ2-1 and V is TRBV20-1; D is undetermined. The V gene lost 5 bases and the J gene lost 5 bases, with 13 bases spanning the gap. CDR3 size: 13 residues. Germline V gene sequence: CDR1 DFQATT, CDR2 SNEGSKA (reference sequence).

This clonotype has a handful of counts. The chain joins TRBV14 to TRBJ2-5; 10 bases agree with TRBD2. The germline gives CDR1 SGHDN, CDR2 FVKESK. The V segment lost 4 bases and the J segment 2 bases; nucleotides outside the gene matches: 4. The CDR3 loop spans 15 amino acids. The CDR3 loop is CASSPWTSGQETQYF. In DNA form, the CDR3 reads TGTGCCAGCAGCCCCTGGACTAGCGGACAAGAGACCCAGTACTTC.

Only a few counts were recorded for this clonotype. This chain connects TRBV3-1 to TRBJ1-6; D is unresolved. CDR1 LGHDT and CDR2 YNNKEL come from the germline V gene (reference sequence). The CDR3 runs to 13 residues. The V end lost 0 bases, the J end lost 8 bases, and 5 bases lay between the germline ends. The CDR3 sequence: CASSQETDSPLHF. CDR3 nucleotide sequence: TGTGCCAGCAGCCAAGAGACGGATTCACCCCTCCACTTT. The full variable domain, in which reference TRBV3-1 and TRBJ1-6 provide the parts outside the CDR3, is DTAVSQTPKYLVTQMGNDKSIKCEQNLGHDTMYWYKQDSKKFLKIMFSYNNKELIINETVPNRFSPKSPDKAHLNLHINSLELGDSAVYFCASSQETDSPLHFGNGTRLTVT.

This clonotype was seen a few times. CDR3 sequence (DNA): TGTGCCATCAGTGGGCCTCCGGCTGGTAATGAGCAGTTCTTC. As protein: CAISGPPAGNEQFF. The rearrangement uses TRBV10-3 and TRBJ2-1; D ambiguous. This CDR3 spans 14 amino acids. The V end lost 4 bases, the J end lost 7 bases, and 14 bases lay between the germline ends. Germline V CDR1 and CDR2: ENHRY, SYGVKD.

This clonotype has just a few counts. V gene TRBV20-1 combines with J gene TRBJ2-5, with D perhaps TRBD1 (5 bases). The CDR3 is 13 residues long. V was trimmed by 2 bases and J by 1 base, leaving 8 bases between them. Germline CDR1 is DFQATT and CDR2 is SNEGSKA (reference sequence). The CDR3 DNA is TGCAGTGCTAGACGACAGTCCCAAGAGACCCAGTACTTC. Its protein product is CSARRQSQETQYF.

This clonotype was detected a few times. V usage is TRBV7-8 and J usage is TRBJ2-1; no clear D. The germline CDR1 and CDR2 sequences are SGHVS and FQNEAQ. This CDR3 spans 16 amino acids. Trimming pared 1 base from V and 7 bases from J, leaving 17 bases between. The CDR3 reads CASSLGVVFPLNEQFF. Written as DNA, the CDR3 is TGTGCCAGCAGCTTAGGAGTAGTGTTTCCCCTTAATGAGCAGTTCTTC.

The J gene is TRBJ2-7, the V gene TRBV4-1, with D possibly TRBD2 on 6 matching bases. This CDR3 has 15 residues. V shed 2 bases and J shed 7 bases, with 18 bases lying between them. From germline, CDR1 is MGHRA and CDR2 YSYEKL. CDR3 loop: CASSQLTRGPQEQYF. CDR3 DNA sequence: TGCGCCAGCAGCCAACTAACGCGGGGACCCCAGGAGCAGTACTTC.

This clonotype was detected many times. The chain uses TRBV5-1 and TRBJ1-2, with 7 bases fitting TRBD1. The CDR3 totals 14 residues. CDR1 is SGHRS and CDR2 is YFSETQ in the germline V gene. Losses at the gene ends were 4 bases for V and 4 bases for J; bases not matched to a gene: 7. The CDR3 is CASSPGGAIYGYTF. Here the CDR3 DNA reads TGCGCCAGCAGCCCAGGGGGGGCTATCTATGGCTACACCTTC.

The CDR3 coding sequence is TGCGCCAGCAGCTCTCGACCTGTCAGGGTCGATGAGCAGTTCTTC. It is translated as CASSSRPVRVDEQFF. The rearrangement uses TRBV5-1 and TRBJ2-1; weak D call: TRBD1 (5 bases). Trimming removed 3 bases from V and 8 bases from J, with 18 bases in between. The CDR3 totals 15 residues. Germline V lookup: CDR1 SGHRS, CDR2 YFSETQ.